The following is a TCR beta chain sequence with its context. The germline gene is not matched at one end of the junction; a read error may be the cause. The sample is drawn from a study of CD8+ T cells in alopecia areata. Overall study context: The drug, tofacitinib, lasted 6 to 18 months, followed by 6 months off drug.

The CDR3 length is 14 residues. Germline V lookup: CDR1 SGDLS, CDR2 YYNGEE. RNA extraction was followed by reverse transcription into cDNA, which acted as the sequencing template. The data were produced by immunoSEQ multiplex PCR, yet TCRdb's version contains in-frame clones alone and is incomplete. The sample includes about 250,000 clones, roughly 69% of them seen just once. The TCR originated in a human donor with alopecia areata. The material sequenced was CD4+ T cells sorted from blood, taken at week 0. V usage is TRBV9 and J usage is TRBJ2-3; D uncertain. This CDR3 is CASSVSSLTNTQYF. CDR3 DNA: TGTGCCAGCAGCGTTTCCAGCCTCACAAATACGCAGTATTTT.